Sample share makes the clone carrying this TCR beta chain medium-sized. MiXCR, run by TCRdb on the reads, gives a single entry per CDR3 protein. The sample includes about 19,000 distinct CDR3 sequences, roughly 21% of them seen just once. This sample was taken from a study of lung T cells in sarcoidosis with Löfgren's syndrome. Germline V gene lookup returns CDR1 MNHNS and CDR2 SASEGT. Trimming removed 6 bases from V and 4 bases from J; junction bases left unmatched: 6. The CDR3 contains 13 residues. Sequencing was done on a sample of CD4+ T cells from PBMCs. The source is a human donor with sarcoidosis (Löfgren's syndrome or another form), or a control subject (not recorded which). The chain carries TRBV6-1 and TRBJ2-7; 7 positions agree with TRBD2. In nucleotides, the CDR3 is TGTGCCAGCAGCCAACTAGCGACATACGAGCAGTACTTC. This translates into CASSQLATYEQYF.